This record looks at one T cell receptor beta chain sequence and its context. The entry originates in a study of T cell changes during pregnancy in multiple sclerosis. Assay: immunoSEQ multiplex PCR; the TCRdb copy retains only in-frame clones and omits some. Among approximately 97,000 clones listed, around 91% were seen once. There are 18 residues in the CDR3. V shed 6 bases and J shed 1 base, with 22 bases lying between them. Germline lookup yields CDR1 LNHDA and CDR2 SQIVND (reference sequence). The sequenced sample was peripheral blood, obtained after pregnancy. The rearrangement uses TRBV19 and TRBJ1-5, with D perhaps TRBD1 (5 bases). The TCR was taken from a female donor in good health, enrolled as a control in a pregnancy study. The CDR3 reads CASSQLRGGDGSNQPQHF. CDR3 DNA: TGTGCCAGTAGCCAACTCCGAGGAGGGGATGGGAGCAATCAGCCCCAGCATTTT.